The rows below give T cell receptor beta chains drawn from one sample of a study of CD4 T cells in relation to SARS-CoV-2 and coronaviruses. Data came from immunoSEQ multiplex PCR; TCRdb stores just in-frame clones and leaves some out. The sample carries about 22,000 clones, just under 70% recorded once. Their antigens are not known. The sequencing sample was made of CD4+ T cells from PBMCs, cultured in vitro. The source is a human donor in good health. The CDR3 runs from the conserved cysteine through the conserved F or W. A D gene is named only where the DNA matches it firmly. Some rows have no size entry. The others give once, few or many, or a class for an expanded clone.

>TRBJ2-3|TRBV9|once|.
CASSVAWASNTQYF
TGTGCCAGCAGCGTAGCTTGGGCTAGTAATACGCAGTATTTT
>TRBJ2-7|TRBV2|.|.
CASCSGTGSDEQYF
TGTGCCAGCTGTAGCGGGACAGGGTCCGACGAGCAGTACTTC
>TRBJ2-5|TRBV5-1|few|.
CASTYLGTDQETQYF
TGCGCCAGCACTTACCTCGGTACGGACCAAGAGACCCAGTACTTC
>TRBJ1-4|TRBV2|few|.
CASSEEPSRANEKLFF
TGTGCCAGCAGTGAAGAGCCGAGTCGGGCTAATGAAAAACTGTTTTTT
>TRBJ2-7|TRBV3-1/TRBV3-2|.|.
CASSQAGGPKGEQYF
TGTGCCAGCAGCCAAGCGGGGGGCCCTAAGGGCGAGCAGTACTTC
>TRBJ1-1|TRBV7-9|few|.
CASSLGPLVNTEAFF
TGTGCCAGCAGCTTAGGGCCGCTTGTGAACACTGAAGCTTTCTTT
>TRBJ2-7|TRBV3-1/TRBV3-2|.|TRBD2
CASSQRGGRDYEQYF
TGTGCCAGCAGCCAAAGGGGCGGGAGGGACTACGAGCAGTACTTC
>TRBJ2-7|TRBV23-1|few|.
CARDAGPAGYEQYF
TGCGCCAGAGACGCCGGGCCTGCTGGCTACGAGCAGTACTTC
>TRBJ2-1|TRBV7-2|.|.
CASSLVGRQTYNEQFF
TGTGCCAGCAGCTTAGTGGGCAGGCAGACCTACAATGAGCAGTTCTTC
>TRBJ2-7|TRBV6-5|.|TRBD2
CASSYSLAGGYEQYF
TGTGCCAGCAGTTACTCGCTAGCGGGGGGCTACGAGCAGTACTTC